The next 18 T cell receptor beta chains were all read from a single sample in a study of breast tumors, draining lymph nodes, adjacent tissues. TCRdb redid the calling of the multiplex PCR reads with MiXCR, one entry per CDR3 protein. The sample carries over 10,000 distinct CDR3 sequences, 50% recorded once. Sequencing used tumor-adjacent breast tissue. The source of these receptors is a female donor with breast cancer. Some clones in this sample may be carry-over from other donors' samples.

This clonotype was observed many times. This rearrangement joins TRBV3-1 to TRBJ2-1; D is undetermined. V was shortened by 5 bases and J by 4 bases, with 12 bases between the two germline ends. The CDR3 contains 14 residues. Looked up from germline, CDR1 is LGHDT and CDR2 is YNNKEL (reference sequence). CDR3 DNA sequence: TGTGCCAGCAGCGAAGGAGTACAGTACAATGAGCAGTTCTTC. Its protein product is CASSEGVQYNEQFF.

The chain links TRBV19 to TRBJ2-3; 15 positions agree with TRBD2. Germline loops: CDR1 LNHDA, CDR2 SQIVND (reference sequence). The CDR3 is 17 amino acids. V was clipped by 3 bases and J by 4 bases; unmatched bases: 5. The CDR3 sequence is CASSIGLAGGPADTQYF. The CDR3 nucleotides read TGTGCCAGTAGTATTGGACTAGCGGGAGGGCCGGCAGATACGCAGTATTTT.

This clonotype was counted ten times or more. The chain uses TRBV20-1 and TRBJ2-2; possible D gene TRBD2, 6 bases. The V end lost 4 bases, the J end lost 4 bases, and 19 bases lay between the germline ends. This CDR3 spans 16 amino acids. Germline lookup yields CDR1 DFQATT and CDR2 SNEGSKA (reference sequence). The CDR3: CSATLDFSGGTGELFF. The CDR3 region has the DNA TGCAGTGCTACCCTCGATTTTAGCGGAGGCACCGGGGAGCTGTTTTTT.

This clonotype came up many times. The chain links TRBV9 to TRBJ2-7; TRBD1 agrees at 9 bases. The ends lost 0 bases at V and 4 bases at J; junction bases unmatched: 11. The CDR3 has 17 amino acids. Germline CDR1 and CDR2: SGDLS and YYNGEE. CDR3 nucleotide sequence: TGTGCCAGCAGCGTAGTAGGGGGGGGACAGGGTGTTTACGAGCAGTACTTC. This encodes CASSVVGGGQGVYEQYF.

This chain uses TRBV20-1 with TRBJ2-2, with 8 bases matching TRBD2. The germline V gene has CDR1 DFQATT and CDR2 SNEGSKA (reference sequence). V lost 3 bases to trimming and J lost 3 bases; unmatched junction nucleotides: 9. CDR3 length: 16 residues. In DNA form, the CDR3 reads TGCAGTGCTAGGCCGAGCGGGGGCTCGGACACCGGGGAGCTGTTTTTT. Translation: CSARPSGGSDTGELFF.

The chain links TRBV28 to TRBJ1-2; 9 nucleotides agree with TRBD1. Per the germline V gene, CDR1 is MDHEN and CDR2 is SYDVKM. J lost 12 bases, V lost 2 bases, and 10 bases had no gene match. The CDR3 spans 14 residues. The CDR3 spells CASSLPGTGFRHTF. The CDR3 region has the DNA TGTGCCAGCAGTTTACCAGGGACAGGGTTTAGGCACACCTTC.

V is TRBV24-1 and J is TRBJ2-7, with TRBD2 matching over 14 bases. This CDR3 is 16 amino acids long. From germline, CDR1 is KGHDR and CDR2 SFDVKD. With 7 bases clipped from V and 1 base from J, the junction kept 5 bases outside the gene matches. The CDR3 here is CATSLGTSGRSYEQYF. CDR3 bases: TGTGCCACCAGCCTCGGGACTAGCGGGAGATCCTACGAGCAGTACTTC.

The genes are TRBV12-3 or TRBV12-4 and TRBJ2-3, with D perhaps assigned TRBD1 or TRBD2 (5 bases each). The CDR3 spans 17 residues. V was clipped by 6 bases and J by 8 bases, with 27 bases between them. CDR3 bases: TGTGCCAGCAGACCCACCGGGACCCCGTCCTTGGGCAGTACGCAGTATTTT. This encodes CASRPTGTPSLGSTQYF.

Ten or more counts support this clonotype. The chain has TRBV30 and TRBJ1-4, with TRBD1 matching 9 bases. The V gene's germline CDR1 is GTSNPN and CDR2 SVGIG (reference sequence). The CDR3 has 14 residues. Unmatched junction bases numbered 7, after V lost 2 bases and J lost 9 bases. CDR3 coding DNA: TGTGCCTGGAGTAAAACAGGGGGCATACAAAAACTGTTTTTT. Translating gives CAWSKTGGIQKLFF.

By share, this clonotype ranks as medium-sized. The chain carries TRBV11-3 and TRBJ2-3; 7 bases line up with TRBD2. The CDR3 runs 16 residues. With 1 base clipped from V and 4 bases from J, the junction kept 8 bases outside the gene matches. Germline CDR1 is SGHNT and CDR2 is YENEEA. In DNA, the CDR3 is TGTGCCAGCAGCTTAGTGGGAGGGCCTATTGCAGATACGCAGTATTTT. Encoded protein: CASSLVGGPIADTQYF.

In regard to this clonotype: A much more abundant neighbour one base away suggests this may be a read error. V and J are TRBV29-1 and TRBJ1-6; 7 positions agree with TRBD1. The CDR3 runs 13 residues. V was pared by 4 bases and J by 6 bases, with 3 bases of the junction left unmatched. Looked up from germline, CDR1 is SQVTM and CDR2 is ANQGSEA. CDR3: CSVAQGVNSPLHF. The CDR3, as DNA: TGCAGCGTTGCTCAGGGGGTTAATTCACCCCTCCACTTT.

This clonotype was counted many times. V gene TRBV20-1 combines with J gene TRBJ2-4; D might be TRBD1 or TRBD2, each matching 5 bases. Trimming took 5 bases from V and 8 from J, leaving 16 bases between them. Germline V gives CDR1 DFQATT, CDR2 SNEGSKA (reference sequence). The CDR3 loop spans 13 amino acids. CDR3 bases: TGCAGTGCTGCGACCAGGGTCGGGGACATTCAGTACTTC. Its translation is CSAATRVGDIQYF.

This clonotype came up many times. A read error may produce the germline difference seen at one junction end. V gene TRBV6-1 combines with J gene TRBJ1-5; D is perhaps TRBD1 (5 bases). This CDR3 contains 18 residues. Germline loops: CDR1 MNHNS, CDR2 SASEGT. CDR3 protein: CASSQAGQGYTSNQPQHF. DNA of the CDR3: TGTGCCAGCAGTCAAGCGGGCCAGGGCTATACGAGCAATCAGCCCCAGCATTTT.

This clonotype counts as medium-sized. The chain employs TRBV20-1 and TRBJ2-5; 10 bases line up with TRBD2. The CDR3 runs to 14 residues. The germline CDR1 and CDR2 sequences are DFQATT and SNEGSKA (reference sequence). The V segment lost 6 bases and the J segment 4 bases; nucleotides outside the gene matches: 8. The CDR3 DNA reads as TGCAGTGCAATGGGAGCGGGAGGGCGAGAGACCCAGTACTTC. It specifies CSAMGAGGRETQYF.

V gene TRBV6-5 combines with J gene TRBJ2-7; either TRBD1 or TRBD2 may fit D (5 bases each). Between the trimmed V and J ends, which lost 6 bases and 1 base, there was a span of 13 bases. The germline gives CDR1 MNHEY, CDR2 SVGAGI. This CDR3 region has 14 residues. CDR3 DNA: TGTGCCAGCAGCGGGGCAGGGCGGTCCTACGAGCAGTACTTC. Translating gives CASSGAGRSYEQYF.

This clonotype ranks as medium-sized. The rearrangement joins TRBV2 to TRBJ1-5, with D tentatively TRBD1 (5 bases). Germline V gene data show CDR1 as SNHLY and CDR2 as FYNNEI. The CDR3 loop spans 13 amino acids. Deletions cut 3 bases from V and 6 bases from J, with 9 bases between. The CDR3 reads CASSDQGGQPQHF. CDR3 coding DNA: TGTGCCAGCAGTGATCAGGGAGGTCAGCCCCAGCATTTT.

This clonotype was observed at least ten times. V usage is TRBV18 and J usage is TRBJ1-2; 7 bases match TRBD1. Germline loops: CDR1 KGHSH, CDR2 LQKENI. The CDR3 has 15 amino acids. The junction had 13 bases not matched to a gene; V was cut back by 5 bases and J by 7 bases. CDR3 in amino acids: CASSEDRDGVAGYTF. CDR3 nucleotide sequence: TGTGCCAGCTCAGAAGACAGGGACGGGGTGGCTGGCTACACCTTC.

By proportion, this clonotype is medium-sized. The chain combines TRBV7-8 with TRBJ2-3; the D is unclear. There are 17 residues in the CDR3. The V and J ends lost 1 base and 0 bases respectively, with 14 bases between them. The V gene's germline CDR1 is SGHVS and CDR2 FQNEAQ. The CDR3 coding sequence is TGTGCCAGCAGCTTAGGGGCGGCCCCTGCTAGCACAGATACGCAGTATTTT. This encodes CASSLGAAPASTDTQYF.